A single sample is the source of the 5 T cell receptor beta chains below, sequenced in a study of cytomegalovirus exposure and HLA in healthy donors. The PCR contained 60 Vbeta and 13 Jbeta primers. Using immunoSEQ multiplex PCR, the repertoire was profiled, and TCRdb retains in-frame clones only, with some absent. This table holds some 100,000 clones, around 79% found once. Sequencing was performed on PBMCs. These TCRs come from a male donor in good health and CMV-seropositive.

The chain employs TRBV9 and TRBJ1-1; 9 bases are a match to TRBD1. This CDR3 is built from 15 residues. The germline CDR1 and CDR2 sequences are SGDLS and YYNGEE. The junction had 10 bases not matched to a gene; V was cut back by 4 bases and J by 6 bases. CDR3 sequence (DNA): TGTGCCAGCAGCCAGACAACAGGGGGCCTCTCTGAAGCTTTCTTT. Amino acids: CASSQTTGGLSEAFF.

The V and J genes are TRBV11-3 and TRBJ2-3; TRBD2 might be the D (5 bases). Per the germline V gene, CDR1 is SGHNT and CDR2 is YENEEA. V was trimmed by 5 bases and J by 1 base, leaving 22 bases between them. The CDR3 spans 18 residues. The CDR3 is CASSPRVNPAGGTDTQYF. The CDR3 DNA sequence: TGTGCCAGCAGCCCCCGGGTCAACCCGGCGGGTGGCACAGATACGCAGTATTTT.

The V gene is TRBV11-3, the J gene TRBJ2-1; 8 bases agree with TRBD1. V lost 5 bases to trimming and J lost 10 bases; unmatched junction nucleotides: 7. Germline-derived CDR1 and CDR2 are SGHNT and YENEEA. This CDR3 is built from 13 residues. The CDR3 loop reads CASSTGGRGEQFF. The CDR3 nucleotides are TGTGCCAGCAGCACAGGGGGGAGAGGGGAGCAGTTCTTC. Full variable domain (remainder filled in from reference TRBV11-3 and TRBJ2-1): EAGVVQSPRYKIIEKKQPVAFWCNPISGHNTLYWYLQNLGQGPELLIRYENEEAVDDSQLPKDRFSAERLKGVDSTLKIQPAELGDSAVYLCASSTGGRGEQFFGPGTRLTVL.

This clone came up once. The CDR3 spells CASSYSAAPYGYTF. CDR3 nucleotides: TGTGCCAGCAGTTACTCGGCTGCCCCGTATGGCTACACCTTC. The chain carries TRBV6-5 and TRBJ1-2; D is undetermined. In germline, CDR1 is MNHEY, CDR2 SVGAGI. This CDR3 has 14 amino acids. V was trimmed by 0 bases and J by 5 bases, leaving 10 bases between them.

The chain couples TRBV19 to TRBJ2-3; D unresolved. The CDR3 runs 13 residues. Trimming removed 7 bases at V and 2 bases at J, with 10 bases between. Germline V CDR1 and CDR2: LNHDA, SQIVND (reference sequence). The CDR3 region is CASNRGPTDTQYF. CDR3 coding DNA: TGTGCCAGTAATAGAGGCCCCACAGATACGCAGTATTTT.